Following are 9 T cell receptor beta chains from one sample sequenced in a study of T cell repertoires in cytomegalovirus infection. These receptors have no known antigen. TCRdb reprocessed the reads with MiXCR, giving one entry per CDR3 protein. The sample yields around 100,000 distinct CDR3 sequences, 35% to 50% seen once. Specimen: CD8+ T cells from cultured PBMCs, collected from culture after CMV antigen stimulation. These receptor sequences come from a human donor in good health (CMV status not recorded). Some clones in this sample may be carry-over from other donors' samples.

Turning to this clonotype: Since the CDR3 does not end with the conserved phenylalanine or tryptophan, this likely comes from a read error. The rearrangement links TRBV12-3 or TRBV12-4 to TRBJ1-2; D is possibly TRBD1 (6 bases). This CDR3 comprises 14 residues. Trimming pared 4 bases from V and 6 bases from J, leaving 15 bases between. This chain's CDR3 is CASSSQGLGHGYTI. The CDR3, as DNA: TGTGCCAGCAGTTCACAGGGATTGGGGCATGGCTACACCATC.

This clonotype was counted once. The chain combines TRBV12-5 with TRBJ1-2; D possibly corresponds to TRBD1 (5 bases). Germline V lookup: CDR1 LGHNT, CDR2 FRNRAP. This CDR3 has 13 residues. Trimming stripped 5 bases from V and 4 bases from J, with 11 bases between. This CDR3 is CASGHGTFYGYTF. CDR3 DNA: TGTGCTAGTGGTCACGGGACGTTCTATGGCTACACCTTC. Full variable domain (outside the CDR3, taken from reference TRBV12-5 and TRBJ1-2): DARVTQTPRHKVTEMGQEVTMRCQPILGHNTVFWYRQTMMQGLELLAYFRNRAPLDDSGMPKDRFSAEMPDATLATLKIQPSEPRDSAVYFCASGHGTFYGYTFGSGTRLTVV.

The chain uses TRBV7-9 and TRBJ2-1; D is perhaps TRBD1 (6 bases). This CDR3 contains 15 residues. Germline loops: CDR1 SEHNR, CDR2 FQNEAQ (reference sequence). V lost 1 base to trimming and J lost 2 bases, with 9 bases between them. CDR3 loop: CASSLEGVPYNEQFF. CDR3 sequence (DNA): TGTGCCAGCAGCTTAGAGGGGGTACCCTACAATGAGCAGTTCTTC.

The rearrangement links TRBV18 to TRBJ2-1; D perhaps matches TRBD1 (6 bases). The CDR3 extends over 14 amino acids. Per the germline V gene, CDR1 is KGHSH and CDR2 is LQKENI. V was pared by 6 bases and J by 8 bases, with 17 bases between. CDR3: CASSVAGVIDEQFF. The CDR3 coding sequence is TGTGCCAGCTCCGTGGCAGGGGTGATCGATGAGCAGTTCTTC. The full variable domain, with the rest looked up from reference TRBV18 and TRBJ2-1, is NAGVMQNPRHLVRRRGQEARLRCSPMKGHSHVYWYRQLPEEGLKFMVYLQKENIIDESGMPKERFSAEFPKEGPSILRIQQVVRGDSAAYFCASSVAGVIDEQFFGPGTRLTVL.

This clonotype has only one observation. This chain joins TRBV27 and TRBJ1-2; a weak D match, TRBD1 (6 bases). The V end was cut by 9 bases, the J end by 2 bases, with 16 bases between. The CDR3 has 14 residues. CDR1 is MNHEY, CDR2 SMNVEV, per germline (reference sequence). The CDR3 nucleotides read TGTGCCAGTAAGAGACAGGTTCTGAACTATGGCTACACCTTC. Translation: CASKRQVLNYGYTF.

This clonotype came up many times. The CDR3 is CASSLWTGCRYCEKLFF. The CDR3 nucleotides read TGTGCCAGCAGCCTATGGACGGGGTGCAGGTATTGCGAAAAACTGTTTTTT. The chain employs TRBV14 and TRBJ1-4; D unresolved. V lost 4 bases to trimming and J lost 8 bases, with 23 bases between them. Germline V lookup: CDR1 SGHDN, CDR2 FVKESK. The CDR3 length is 17 residues.

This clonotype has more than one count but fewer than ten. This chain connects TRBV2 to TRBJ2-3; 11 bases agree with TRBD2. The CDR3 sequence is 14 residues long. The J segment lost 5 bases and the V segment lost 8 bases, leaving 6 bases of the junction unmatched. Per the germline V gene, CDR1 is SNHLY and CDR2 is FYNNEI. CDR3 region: CASGSGGAGDTQYF. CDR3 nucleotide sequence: TGTGCCAGCGGTAGCGGGGGGGCCGGAGATACGCAGTATTTT.

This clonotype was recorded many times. This CDR3 reads CATSARGAFFTDTQYF. The CDR3 DNA sequence: TGTGCCACCTCGGCCCGGGGGGCATTTTTCACAGATACGCAGTATTTT. The rearrangement uses TRBV28 and TRBJ2-3, with TRBD2 as a possible D gene (7 bases). V lost 10 bases, J lost 2 bases, and 22 bases lay in between. The length of the CDR3 is 16 residues. CDR1 is MDHEN, CDR2 SYDVKM, per germline.

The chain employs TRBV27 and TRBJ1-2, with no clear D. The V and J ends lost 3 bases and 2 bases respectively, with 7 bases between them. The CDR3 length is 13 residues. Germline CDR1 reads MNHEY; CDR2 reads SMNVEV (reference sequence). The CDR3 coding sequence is TGTGCCAGCAGTTTTGGGCCCAACTATGGCTACACCTTC. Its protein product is CASSFGPNYGYTF.